A selection of T cell receptor beta chains follows, all from one sample in a study of T cell responses to AZD1222 COVID-19 vaccine. Profiling relied on immunoSEQ multiplex PCR, and the TCRdb table lists in-frame clones only, not all of them. The sample consists of 200,000 or so clones, about 89% of them appearing once. The specimen comprised peripheral blood, sampled on day 0 of MenACWY control vaccination. Every receptor here comes from an adult in good health. The CDR3 runs from the conserved cysteine through the conserved F or W. A D gene is named only where the DNA matches it firmly. Part of the rows lack a size; the others show once, few, many or a class for expanded clones.

v_gene,len,d_gene,j_gene,abundance,CDR3nt,CDR3aa
TRBV7-9,18,NA,TRBJ2-6,NA,TGTGCCAGCAGCTTCTCGACTCGGGGACGGTCTGGGGCCAACGTCCTGACTTTC,CASSFSTRGRSGANVLTF
TRBV4-3,14,TRBD2,TRBJ2-5,few,TGCGCCAGCAGCCAACAAAGCGGGGAAGAGACCCAGTACTTC,CASSQQSGEETQYF
TRBV6-5,15,NA,TRBJ1-5,NA,TGTGCCAGCAGTCAACGGGGGGATATCAATCAGCCCCAGCATTTT,CASSQRGDINQPQHF
TRBV27,14,TRBD1,TRBJ1-1,NA,TGTGCCAGCAGTCCGCGGACAGGGAACACTGAAGCTTTCTTT,CASSPRTGNTEAFF
TRBV18,14,TRBD1,TRBJ2-7,NA,TGTGCCAGCTCAACCGGACAGGGGGCCTACGAGCAGTACTTC,CASSTGQGAYEQYF
TRBV9,17,TRBD2,TRBJ2-7,NA,TGTGCCAGCAGCGTAGGCCTAGAGGGACTAGCGTTATACGAGCAGTACTTC,CASSVGLEGLALYEQYF
TRBV24-1,16,TRBD1,TRBJ2-5,once,TGTGCCACCGGACGACAGGGCGAGGGGTTAGGAGAGACCCAGTACTTC,CATGRQGEGLGETQYF
TRBV3-1/TRBV3-2,16,NA,TRBJ1-2,NA,TGTGCCAGCAGCCACCCCTCATCCGGGACAACCTATGGCTACACCTTC,CASSHPSSGTTYGYTF
TRBV7-8,17,TRBD2,TRBJ2-2,NA,TGTGCCAGCAGCAAAAGACTAGCGGCCAGAGGGACCGGGGAGCTGTTTTTT,CASSKRLAARGTGELFF
TRBV7-2,14,NA,TRBJ1-5,NA,TGTGCCAGCAGCTTAGACAGGCAAAATCAGCCCCAGCATTTT,CASSLDRQNQPQHF
TRBV6-1,18,NA,TRBJ1-5,NA,TGTGCCAGCAGTGAACCGGTGGGACGGGCTACCAGCAATCAGCCCCAGCATTTT,CASSEPVGRATSNQPQHF
TRBV27,14,NA,TRBJ1-1,NA,TGTGCCAGCAGTAACCAGGAGACGAACACTGAAGCTTTCTTT,CASSNQETNTEAFF
TRBV19,14,TRBD1,TRBJ1-4,NA,TGTGCCAGTTCTTCTGGACAGGGGAGAGAAAAACTGTTTTTT,CASSSGQGREKLFF
TRBV19,15,NA,TRBJ2-7,NA,TGTGCCAGTAGTATGGCCCCTGGCGGGACCTACGAGCAGTACTTC,CASSMAPGGTYEQYF
TRBV14,14,NA,TRBJ1-1,NA,TGTGCCAGCAGCCCCCGTGTGACAGCGACTGAAGCTTTCTTT,CASSPRVTATEAFF
TRBV4-2,18,TRBD2,TRBJ2-2,NA,TGTGCCAGCAGCCCCGGTGGTAAGGCGGGAGTAGGGACCGGGGAGCTGTTTTTT,CASSPGGKAGVGTGELFF
TRBV27,14,TRBD2,TRBJ2-1,NA,TGTGCCAGCAGTAGATCCGGGACTAAAAATGAGCAGTTCTTC,CASSRSGTKNEQFF
TRBV19,13,NA,TRBJ1-2,NA,TGTGCCAGTAGTATTGGGCAGGACTATGGCTACACCTTC,CASSIGQDYGYTF
TRBV7-3,17,TRBD2,TRBJ2-5,NA,TGTGCCAGCAGCTTAGGGACTAGCGGGCCCCCTTTGGAGACCCAGTACTTC,CASSLGTSGPPLETQYF
TRBV10-3,16,NA,TRBJ2-1,NA,TGTGCCATCAGTGAAGTAGATAGAACACCGTACAATGAGCAGTTCTTC,CAISEVDRTPYNEQFF
TRBV21-1,18,NA,TRBJ1-2,once,TGTGCCAGCAGCGAAAGGAGGAGCCCAGAAGGTGCCCTCTATGGCTACACCTTC,CASSERRSPEGALYGYTF
TRBV19,14,TRBD1,TRBJ2-7,once,TGTGCCAGTAGTATCCGACAGGGACCTTACGAGCAGTACTTC,CASSIRQGPYEQYF
TRBV18,14,TRBD1,TRBJ2-1,NA,TGTGCCAGCTTTCGGGACAGGGGGCCGGGTGAGCAGTTCTTC,CASFRDRGPGEQFF
TRBV28,13,NA,TRBJ2-7,once,TGTGCCAGCAGTTACGGGGGCTCCTACGAGCAGTACTTC,CASSYGGSYEQYF
TRBV27,14,NA,TRBJ2-4,NA,TGTGCCAGCAGGGATTCGGGGGCCCTAAACATTCAGTACTTC,CASRDSGALNIQYF
TRBV9,15,NA,TRBJ1-2,NA,TGTGCCAGCAGCGTATCCGCGGACGGCATTTATGGCTACACCTTC,CASSVSADGIYGYTF